These 21 T cell receptor beta chains came from one sample sequenced in a study of blood T cells in healthy people across ages. Primed by a sample-barcoded 5' primer and a J-beta primer mix, a second PCR proceeded for about 7 to 11 cycles. TCRdb independently ran MiXCR on the 5' RACE reads; one entry per CDR3 protein. The table records around 580,000 distinct CDR3 sequences, around 48% of them present only once. Sequencing was performed on blood. These TCRs come from an elderly man in good health.

The V call is TRBV20-1, the J call TRBJ1-2, with 7 bases fitting TRBD1. Germline CDR1 DFQATT, CDR2 SNEGSKA (reference sequence). This CDR3 has 13 residues. The CDR3 sequence: CRAASGTDYGYTF. The CDR3 nucleotides read TGCAGAGCCGCCTCAGGGACAGACTATGGCTACACCTTC.

The gene calls are TRBV6-2 or TRBV6-3 and TRBJ2-2, with a possible D match to TRBD1 (6 bases). Germline V gene sequence: CDR1 MNHEY, CDR2 SVGEGT. Between the trimmed V and J ends, which lost 6 bases and 4 bases, there was a span of 9 bases. The CDR3 totals 13 residues. CDR3 sequence (DNA): TGTGCCAGCAGCCCAGGGGTCACCGGGGAGCTGTTTTTT. It codes for CASSPGVTGELFF.

The chain uses TRBV7-3 and TRBJ2-1; TRBD2 matches at 8 bases. The trim removed 5 bases at V and 4 bases at J, leaving 7 bases unmatched. The CDR3 has 15 residues. Germline V CDR1 and CDR2: SGHTA, FQGTGA. In DNA form, the CDR3 reads TGTGCCAGCAGCACCGGGGGGGCCCGATACAATGAGCAGTTCTTC. It translates to CASSTGGARYNEQFF.

This clonotype has a handful of counts. The rearrangement uses TRBV11-1 and TRBJ1-1; tentatively, D is TRBD1 (5 bases). The germline V gene has CDR1 SGHAT and CDR2 FQDESV (reference sequence). V lost 5 bases, J lost 1 base, and 11 bases lay in between. This CDR3 region has 14 residues. The CDR3 here is CASSVVGANTEAFF. In DNA form, the CDR3 reads TGTGCCAGCAGCGTAGTAGGGGCGAACACTGAAGCTTTCTTT.

The V and J genes are TRBV4-2 and TRBJ2-5; the D gene is possibly TRBD2 (6 bases). V was cut by 0 bases and J by 11 bases, with 25 bases left in between. From germline, CDR1 is LGHNA and CDR2 YNFKEQ. CDR3 length: 17 residues. This chain's CDR3 is CASSQDWGEWGNNEQYF. CDR3 coding DNA: TGTGCCAGCAGCCAAGATTGGGGGGAGTGGGGGAACAATGAGCAGTACTTC.

The V and J genes are TRBV7-9 and TRBJ2-5; D call uncertain. This CDR3 is 12 amino acids long. V lost 4 bases and J lost 11, with 14 bases in between. CDR1 SEHNR and CDR2 FQNEAQ come from the germline V gene (reference sequence). CDR3 in amino acids: CASSYPQAEQYF. The CDR3, as DNA: TGTGCCAGCAGCTACCCGCAGGCTGAGCAGTACTTC.

This chain connects TRBV29-1 to TRBJ2-3; 11 nucleotides match TRBD2. V shed 6 bases and J 4 bases; nucleotides not matched to a gene: 6. Looked up from germline, CDR1 is SQVTM and CDR2 is ANQGSEA. The length of the CDR3 is 14 residues. CDR3 DNA sequence: TGCAGCGTCGCGACTAGCGGGGCTGCAGATACGCAGTATTTT. Translated: CSVATSGAADTQYF.

In DNA, the CDR3 is TGTGCCAGCAGTTACTCCAGGGGGCGAGACGAGCAGTACTTC. Translation gives CASSYSRGRDEQYF. The chain employs TRBV6-2 or TRBV6-3 and TRBJ2-5, with 8 bases that match TRBD1. The closer fit of TRBJ2-7 to the DNA end suggests the J call may be wrong. The CDR3 loop spans 14 amino acids. Germline CDR1 is MNHEY and CDR2 is SVGEGT.

Only one count was recorded for this clonotype. The chain employs TRBV24-1 and TRBJ2-1, with D possibly being TRBD1 (7 bases). The germline V and J ends were trimmed by 9 bases and 4 bases, with 15 bases remaining between them. This CDR3 spans 14 amino acids. Germline loops: CDR1 KGHDR, CDR2 SFDVKD. The chain's CDR3 is CATAAGGTYNEQFF. The CDR3 DNA sequence: TGTGCCACCGCCGCAGGGGGGACTTACAATGAGCAGTTCTTC.

This clonotype was recorded a few times. The V gene is TRBV20-1, the J gene TRBJ2-4; 7 bases match TRBD1. The CDR3 is 17 amino acids. Trimming at V came to 2 bases and at J to 0 bases, leaving 10 bases not matched to a gene. CDR1 is DFQATT, CDR2 SNEGSKA, per germline (reference sequence). DNA for the CDR3: TGCAGTGCTAGACAGACAGGGATACTACTAGCCAAAAACATTCAGTACTTC. This gives the protein CSARQTGILLAKNIQYF.

The chain carries TRBV28 and TRBJ2-3, with D perhaps matching TRBD2 (6 bases). The CDR3 runs to 16 residues. V lost 7 bases, J lost 0 bases, and 17 bases lay in between. The germline CDR1 and CDR2 sequences are MDHEN and SYDVKM. The CDR3 coding sequence is TGTGCCAGCATATCTCTCTGGGGGGAAAGCACAGATACGCAGTATTTT. This codes for CASISLWGESTDTQYF. The full variable domain, completed using reference TRBV28 and TRBJ2-3, is DVKVTQSSRYLVKRTGEKVFLECVQDMDHENMFWYRQDPGLGLRLIYFSYDVKMKEKGDIPEGYSVSREKKERFSLILESASTNQTSMYLCASISLWGESTDTQYFGPGTRLTVL.

Comments on this clonotype: It may be a read error: a sequence one base away is much more abundant. The chain combines TRBV29-1 with TRBJ2-5, with unresolved D. This CDR3 contains 13 residues. Trimming stripped 7 bases from V and 1 base from J, with 13 bases between. Germline CDR1 SQVTM, CDR2 ANQGSEA. Here the CDR3 reads CSATGRPQETQYF. The CDR3 region has the DNA TGCAGCGCCACGGGCAGACCCCAAGAGACCCAGTACTTC.

The gene calls are TRBV5-1 and TRBJ2-3; 7 bases agree with TRBD2. CDR1 and CDR2 from the germline V gene are SGHRS and YFSETQ. Unmatched junction bases numbered 9, after V lost 4 bases and J lost 10 bases. The CDR3 is 13 residues long. CDR3: CASSNGLDSPQYF. CDR3 DNA sequence: TGCGCCAGCAGCAATGGACTAGATAGTCCGCAGTATTTT.

The chain recombines TRBV20-1 with TRBJ2-3; a weak D match, TRBD2 (7 bases). CDR1 and CDR2 from the germline V gene are DFQATT and SNEGSKA (reference sequence). CDR3 length: 12 amino acids. V was shortened by 3 bases and J by 12 bases, with 16 bases between the two germline ends. For the CDR3, the DNA is TGCAGTGCTAGGGGGCGGGGAGGGGGACAGTATTTT. Translation gives CSARGRGGGQYF.

The chain uses TRBV7-2 and TRBJ2-3; D call uncertain. Per the germline V gene, CDR1 is SGHTA and CDR2 is FQGNSA. The CDR3 is 14 amino acids. V was clipped by 4 bases and J by 8 bases, with 16 bases between them. The CDR3 nucleotides read TGTGCCAGCAGCTCACGTGCGGCCCCCGGTACGCAGTATTTT. Translating gives CASSSRAAPGTQYF.

This clonotype has a handful of counts. The rearrangement links TRBV5-1 to TRBJ2-3; unclear D gene. Between the trimmed V and J ends, which lost 0 bases and 2 bases, there was a span of 7 bases. The CDR3 sequence is 14 residues long. The germline gives CDR1 SGHRS, CDR2 YFSETQ. Written as DNA, the CDR3 is TGCGCCAGCAGCTTGGATCTGATCACAGATACGCAGTATTTT. Translated, it gives CASSLDLITDTQYF. Filled out from reference TRBV5-1 and TRBJ2-3, the complete variable domain reads KAGVTQTPRYLIKTRGQQVTLSCSPISGHRSVSWYQQTPGQGLQFLFEYFSETQRNKGNFPGRFSGRQFSNSRSEMNVSTLELGDSALYLCASSLDLITDTQYFGPGTRLTVL.

The V and J genes are TRBV12-3 or TRBV12-4 and TRBJ2-2; the D gene is possibly TRBD1 (5 bases). The CDR3 consists of 15 residues. Trimming cost V 7 bases and J 3 bases, with 15 bases left between them. Here the CDR3 DNA reads TGTGCCAGCACCCCGATTGACAGTTACACCGGGGAGCTGTTTTTT. This translates into CASTPIDSYTGELFF.

The J gene is TRBJ2-5, the V gene TRBV3-1, with 9 bases identical to TRBD2. The J call may be wrong; the DNA end is better matched by TRBJ2-7. The CDR3 length is 17 residues. Germline V gene data show CDR1 as LGHDT and CDR2 as YNNKEL (reference sequence). CDR3 amino acids: CASSQDRSGGMLNEQYF. In nucleotides, the CDR3 is TGTGCCAGCAGCCAAGATAGAAGCGGGGGGATGTTAAACGAGCAGTACTTC.

This chain joins TRBV20-1 and TRBJ2-7; 8 bases line up with TRBD2. Germline CDR1 is DFQATT and CDR2 is SNEGSKA (reference sequence). The trim removed 5 bases at V and 0 bases at J, leaving 3 bases unmatched. The CDR3 spans 13 residues. This chain's CDR3 is CSAVGTSSYEQYF. Here the CDR3 DNA reads TGCAGTGCTGTGGGGACTAGCTCCTACGAGCAGTACTTC.

This clonotype turned up a few times. The CDR3 sequence is CASSATGTGKETQYF. CDR3 bases: TGTGCCAGCAGCGCAACCGGGACAGGGAAAGAGACCCAGTACTTC. The rearrangement uses TRBV7-3 and TRBJ2-5, with TRBD1 matching over 9 bases. Germline assignment: CDR1 SGHTA and CDR2 FQGTGA. V trimming: 5 bases; J trimming: 3 bases; junction bases outside the gene matches: 7. The CDR3 runs 15 residues.

The V call is TRBV28, the J call TRBJ2-1, with 7 positions matching TRBD2. The V segment lost 2 bases and the J segment 7 bases; nucleotides outside the gene matches: 8. Looked up from germline, CDR1 is MDHEN and CDR2 is SYDVKM. The CDR3 sequence is 15 residues long. The CDR3, as DNA: TGTGCCAGCAGTTTAGGCGGGAGTGGGAGAAATGAGCAGTTCTTC. Amino acids: CASSLGGSGRNEQFF. The complete variable domain, with remaining parts taken from reference TRBV28 and TRBJ2-1, reads DVKVTQSSRYLVKRTGEKVFLECVQDMDHENMFWYRQDPGLGLRLIYFSYDVKMKEKGDIPEGYSVSREKKERFSLILESASTNQTSMYLCASSLGGSGRNEQFFGPGTRLTVL.